Below, 17 T cell receptor beta chains from the same sample are listed, as sequenced in a study of T cells expressing NK-cell markers. Following a re-call of the 5' RACE reads, TCRdb has one entry per CDR3 protein and lacks DNA. This repertoire includes roughly 380,000 distinct CDR3 sequences. The specimen was blood T cells: a sorted CD56 or NKG2C T cell subset, CD4+ or CD8+ T cells, or bulk PBMC T cells (not recorded which). Source of these receptors: a man aged 18 to 69 in good health.

This chain connects TRBV6-1 to TRBJ1-6; TCRdb outputs TRBD1, but without DNA this stays unchecked. The germline CDR1 and CDR2 sequences are MNHNS and SASEGT. The CDR3 length is 14 residues. CDR3 sequence: CASGTDRVGSPLHF.

The chain is built from TRBV7-2 and TRBJ2-4; TCRdb names TRBD1, which stays unverified in the absence of DNA. From germline, CDR1 is SGHTA and CDR2 FQGNSA. This CDR3 is 15 amino acids long. CDR3: CASSRGGLAKNIQYF.

The chain employs TRBV20-1 and TRBJ2-6; without DNA, the TCRdb call of TRBD2 cannot be checked. CDR1 is DFQATT, CDR2 SNEGSKA, per germline (reference sequence). The CDR3 contains 15 residues. The CDR3 here is CSARDQAAGANVLTF.

This rearrangement joins TRBV7-8 to TRBJ1-1. CDR1 is SGHVS and CDR2 is FQNEAQ in the germline V gene. The CDR3 covers 12 residues. CDR3 residues: CASSYGRTGAFF.

This chain uses TRBV7-8 with TRBJ2-7; TCRdb selects TRBD1, and the lack of DNA leaves this call unchecked. The CDR3 is made up of 19 amino acids. Germline V lookup: CDR1 SGHVS, CDR2 FQNEAQ. CDR3 residues: CASSGRAGADQRVIYEQYF.

This sequence joins TRBV28 and TRBJ2-7. This CDR3 spans 13 amino acids. Germline CDR1 and CDR2: MDHEN and SYDVKM. The CDR3 sequence: CASRTKRVYEQYF.

The chain uses TRBV12-1 and TRBJ2-1; absent DNA, TCRdb's TRBD2 call cannot be checked. TRBV12-1 constitutes a pseudogene. CDR3 length: 13 amino acids. The CDR3 here is CASPTGGRNEQFF.

The chain has TRBV12-3 or TRBV12-4 and TRBJ1-2. The CDR3 runs 14 residues. CDR3 residues: CASSFGRRDYGYTF.

CDR3 sequence: CASSVDTGGNTIYF. The rearrangement links TRBV9 to TRBJ1-3. The CDR3 covers 14 residues. CDR1 and CDR2 from the germline V gene are SGDLS and YYNGEE. The full variable domain, its missing parts supplied by reference TRBV9 and TRBJ1-3, is DSGVTQTPKHLITATGQRVTLRCSPRSGDLSVYWYQQSLDQGLQFLIQYYNGEERAKGNILERFSAQQFPDLHSELNLSSLELGDSALYFCASSVDTGGNTIYFGEGSWLTVV.

This chain links TRBV4-1 with TRBJ2-3. The CDR3 has 16 amino acids. Germline V CDR1 and CDR2: MGHRA, YSYEKL. The CDR3 reads CASSQVRLASTDTQYF.

The chain carries TRBV28 and TRBJ2-7. The germline V gene has CDR1 MDHEN and CDR2 SYDVKM. CDR3 length: 15 residues. CDR3 amino acids: CASSLWRWGSYEQYF.

V usage is TRBV5-4 and J usage is TRBJ1-2. The CDR3 is made up of 13 amino acids. Looked up from germline, CDR1 is SGHNT and CDR2 is YYREEE (reference sequence). CDR3 loop: CASRNRAHYGYTF.

The chain uses TRBV9 and TRBJ1-3; TCRdb gives TRBD1 as the D gene, but with no DNA this cannot be confirmed. Germline assignment: CDR1 SGDLS and CDR2 YYNGEE. CDR3 size: 12 residues. The CDR3: CASKGAGNTIYF.

This sequence joins TRBV7-3 and TRBJ1-1; TCRdb gives TRBD1 as the D gene, but with no DNA this cannot be confirmed. This CDR3 has 15 amino acids. Germline CDR1 and CDR2: SGHTA and FQGTGA. CDR3 in amino acids: CASSLSGQGATEAFF.

CDR3 sequence reads: CASSTQSRSFEQYF. The chain couples TRBV7-8 to TRBJ2-7; the D call of TRBD2 rests on TCRdb alone, since no DNA is present to check it. There are 14 residues in the CDR3. Germline CDR1 reads SGHVS; CDR2 reads FQNEAQ.

The chain uses TRBV6-2 or TRBV6-3 and TRBJ2-2; with no DNA, the TCRdb D assignment of TRBD1 cannot be verified. Germline values: CDR1 MNHEY, CDR2 SVGEGT. The CDR3 consists of 14 residues. The CDR3: CASGDQGAGGELFF.

The CDR3 region is CASSGDRVNHEQYF. The V and J genes are TRBV2 and TRBJ2-7; TCRdb outputs TRBD1, but without DNA this stays unchecked. This CDR3 spans 14 amino acids. The germline V gene has CDR1 SNHLY and CDR2 FYNNEI.